These 18 T cell receptor beta chains originate from one sample sequenced in a study of T cell repertoires in cytomegalovirus infection (dated by TCRdb to the late 2010s). TCRdb shows the sequencer as Illumina HiSeq 1500. TCRdb ran its own pipeline on the public reads, namely fastp trimming at Q25 and MiXCR clone calling, and kept in-frame beta chains. Each CDR3 protein gets just one entry, which takes the most common genes and DNA from the rows behind it. This sample has 250,000 to 300,000 distinct CDR3 sequences in its table, and roughly 9.1% of those were observed once. The ten biggest clones cover roughly 16% of the sample. Sequenced material: PBMCs. The receptors here all came from a human donor in good health (CMV status not recorded). Some clones in this sample may be carry-over from other donors' samples.

The table lists this clonotype with a few counts. V and J are TRBV19 and TRBJ2-5; 9 bases are shared with TRBD2. With V trimmed by 3 bases and J by 5 bases, 10 bases remained unmatched. The CDR3 spans 16 residues. Per the germline V gene, CDR1 is LNHDA and CDR2 is SQIVND (reference sequence). DNA for the CDR3: TGTGCCAGTAGTATGAGGACTAGCGCTGGAGGGGAGACCCAGTACTTC. It specifies CASSMRTSAGGETQYF.

CDR3 nucleotides: TGTGCCTGGAATGGTGGGCTCGGACAGGGAAGAGGAGACGAGCAGTACTTC. It translates to CAWNGGLGQGRGDEQYF. V and J are TRBV30 and TRBJ2-7; 8 bases are a match to TRBD1. Germline V gene data show CDR1 as GTSNPN and CDR2 as SVGIG (reference sequence). This CDR3 contains 17 residues. With V trimmed by 4 bases and J by 5 bases, 19 bases remained unmatched.

In this sample, this clonotype turned up many times. The chain employs TRBV7-2 and TRBJ2-1, with a tentative D call TRBD2 (6 bases). CDR1 and CDR2 from the germline V gene are SGHTA and FQGNSA. The CDR3 totals 13 residues. V was shortened by 2 bases and J by 5 bases, with 7 bases between the two germline ends. The CDR3, as DNA: TGTGCCAGCAGCTTAATAGCGGACAATGAGCAGTTCTTC. Protein product: CASSLIADNEQFF. Full variable domain (rest looked up from reference TRBV7-2 and TRBJ2-1): GAGVSQSPSNKVTEKGKDVELRCDPISGHTALYWYRQSLGQGLEFLIYFQGNSAPDKSGLPSDRFSAERTGGSVSTLTIQRTQQEDSAVYLCASSLIADNEQFFGPGTRLTVL.

The chain links TRBV4-1 to TRBJ2-7, with D perhaps given as TRBD1 or TRBD2 (6 bases each). The germline V gene encodes CDR1 MGHRA and CDR2 YSYEKL. The ends were cut back, 0 bases at V and 2 bases at J, with 17 bases in the middle. The CDR3 has 17 amino acids. The CDR3 nucleotides are TGCGCCAGCAGCCAAGACCTGGAGTCGGGGGCCGCCTACGAGCAGTACTTC. Translation: CASSQDLESGAAYEQYF.

This clonotype was seen repeatedly, ten times or more. This chain uses TRBV15 with TRBJ2-7; 12 bases are shared with TRBD2. J lost 7 bases, V lost 0 bases, and 13 bases had no gene match. CDR3 length equals 18 residues. Germline CDR1 reads LNHNV; CDR2 reads YYDKDF (reference sequence). The chain's CDR3 is CATSRDRRPSGGVREQYF. The CDR3 DNA is TGTGCCACCAGCAGAGATCGAAGGCCTAGCGGGGGGGTGCGGGAGCAGTACTTC.

This clonotype was recorded many times. The rearrangement links TRBV20-1 to TRBJ1-5, with 9 bases lining up with TRBD1. The J segment lost 5 bases and the V segment lost 6 bases, leaving 8 bases of the junction unmatched. The CDR3 loop spans 14 amino acids. Germline lookup yields CDR1 DFQATT and CDR2 SNEGSKA (reference sequence). The DNA of the CDR3 is TGCAGTGCCTCGGACAGGGGAGGGTATCAGCCCCAGCATTTT. This sequence encodes CSASDRGGYQPQHF.

V gene TRBV6-5 combines with J gene TRBJ2-7; 8 bases agree with TRBD1. CDR3 length equals 14 residues. Germline trimming cut 6 bases from V and 1 base from J; bases unmatched to any gene: 5. Per germline, CDR1 MNHEY and CDR2 SVGAGI. CDR3 DNA sequence: TGTGCCAGCAGAGGACAGGGAGGATCCTACGAGCAGTACTTC. This gives the protein CASRGQGGSYEQYF.

At least ten counts were recorded for this clonotype. The chain couples TRBV12-3 or TRBV12-4 to TRBJ2-4; 7 bases are shared with TRBD1. This CDR3 contains 13 residues. V shed 5 bases and J 6 bases; nucleotides not matched to a gene: 4. CDR3 sequence: CASSIQGRNIQYF. The CDR3 DNA sequence: TGTGCCAGCAGTATACAGGGGAGAAACATTCAGTACTTC.

This clonotype was observed at least ten times. This chain joins TRBV20-1 and TRBJ1-2; 8 bases are shared with TRBD1. The CDR3 loop spans 13 amino acids. The ends lost 6 bases at V and 8 bases at J; junction bases unmatched: 11. The V gene's germline CDR1 is DFQATT and CDR2 SNEGSKA (reference sequence). The CDR3 is CSAEPQGARGYTF. In DNA, the CDR3 is TGCAGTGCGGAACCCCAGGGGGCGCGGGGCTACACCTTC.

Ten or more counts support this clonotype. V usage is TRBV7-8 and J usage is TRBJ2-1; the D gene is possibly TRBD1 (6 bases). Trimming pared 4 bases from V and 0 bases from J, leaving 13 bases between. The length of the CDR3 is 16 residues. The germline V gene encodes CDR1 SGHVS and CDR2 FQNEAQ. The CDR3 region is CASSSTTGSSYNEQFF. The CDR3 nucleotides are TGTGCCAGCAGCTCGACAACAGGGAGCTCCTACAATGAGCAGTTCTTC.

This clonotype came up many times. J is TRBJ1-2 and V is TRBV7-9; unclear D gene. The CDR3 length is 12 residues. CDR1 and CDR2 from the germline V gene are SEHNR and FQNEAQ (reference sequence). The germline V and J ends were trimmed by 0 bases and 5 bases, with 4 bases remaining between them. CDR3 sequence reads: CASSLAKYGYTF. DNA for the CDR3: TGTGCCAGCAGCTTAGCGAAATATGGCTACACCTTC. The full variable domain, in which reference TRBV7-9 and TRBJ1-2 provide the parts outside the CDR3, is DTGVSQNPRHKITKRGQNVTFRCDPISEHNRLYWYRQTLGQGPEFLTYFQNEAQLEKSRLLSDRFSAERPKGSFSTLEIQRTEQGDSAMYLCASSLAKYGYTFGSGTRLTVV.

In this sample, this clonotype turned up many times. V gene TRBV7-4 combines with J gene TRBJ1-1, with 8 bases matching TRBD1. Looked up from germline, CDR1 is SGHVT and CDR2 is SQSDAQ. V was clipped by 5 bases and J by 7 bases; unmatched bases: 9. The CDR3 has 14 amino acids. The CDR3 is CASSPTGGSREAFF. DNA of the CDR3: TGTGCCAGCAGCCCAACAGGGGGTAGTCGTGAAGCTTTCTTT.

This clonotype has more than one count but fewer than ten. V is TRBV9 and J is TRBJ2-4, with 7 bases matching TRBD1. Trimming at V came to 3 bases and at J to 8 bases, leaving 14 bases not matched to a gene. The CDR3 totals 16 residues. CDR1 SGDLS and CDR2 YYNGEE come from the germline V gene. The CDR3 DNA follows: TGTGCCAGCAGCGCCGAAGGGATAGGGGGCTCGGACATTCAGTACTTC. Amino acid sequence: CASSAEGIGGSDIQYF.

The chain is built from TRBV5-6 and TRBJ2-7; possible D gene TRBD1, 7 bases. The CDR3 covers 15 residues. Germline-derived CDR1 and CDR2 are SGHDT and YYEEEE. V lost 1 base and J 7 bases, leaving 18 bases between the germline ends. The CDR3 loop is CASSLQGGGSGEQYF. As DNA, the CDR3 is TGTGCCAGCAGCTTGCAGGGGGGTGGCTCGGGGGAGCAGTACTTC.

This rearrangement joins TRBV20-1 to TRBJ2-1; 11 nucleotides match TRBD2. The CDR3 has 17 residues. V dropped 5 bases and J dropped 2; count of bases not matched to a gene: 11. The germline V gene encodes CDR1 DFQATT and CDR2 SNEGSKA (reference sequence). The CDR3 bases are TGCAGTGCTCCGAACGCTCTAGCGGGGGGTACCTACAATGAGCAGTTCTTC. Translating gives CSAPNALAGGTYNEQFF.

The gene calls are TRBV5-1 and TRBJ1-1; no clear D gene. The CDR3 is 14 residues long. Trimming shortened V by 4 bases and J by 3 bases, and 13 bases separated the two germline ends. Per the germline V gene, CDR1 is SGHRS and CDR2 is YFSETQ. CDR3 in amino acids: CASSGGWPDTEAFF. CDR3 nucleotides: TGCGCCAGCAGCGGAGGGTGGCCAGACACTGAAGCTTTCTTT.

There are many counts of this clonotype. The chain combines TRBV7-9 with TRBJ1-4, with D perhaps TRBD1 (6 bases). CDR1 is SEHNR and CDR2 is FQNEAQ in the germline V gene (reference sequence). V gave up 3 bases and J gave up 11 bases, with 16 bases separating them. The CDR3 is 14 amino acids. CDR3 in DNA: TGTGCCAGCAGCTTTTCCAGGGGAATCGAGAAACTGTTTTTT. Translated: CASSFSRGIEKLFF. Variable domain in full (rest from reference TRBV7-9 and TRBJ1-4): DTGVSQNPRHKITKRGQNVTFRCDPISEHNRLYWYRQTLGQGPEFLTYFQNEAQLEKSRLLSDRFSAERPKGSFSTLEIQRTEQGDSAMYLCASSFSRGIEKLFFGSGTQLSVL.

At least ten counts were recorded for this clonotype. This rearrangement joins TRBV6-1 to TRBJ1-6; no firm D call. With 10 bases removed from V and 7 bases from J, the gap between germline ends came to 8 bases. The germline gives CDR1 MNHNS, CDR2 SASEGT. CDR3 length: 11 amino acids. The CDR3 sequence is CATPGNSPLHF. The CDR3 nucleotides read TGTGCCACCCCGGGGAATTCACCCCTCCACTTT.